Below, one T cell receptor beta chain is given with its context. Its cognate antigen is unknown. Germline V gene data show CDR1 as SEHNR and CDR2 as FQNEAQ (reference sequence). Trimming cost V 5 bases and J 7 bases; bases outside gene matches: 9. The CDR3 runs to 16 residues. The time point is: blood at routine non-recurrence follow-up after resection. No cells were sorted before sequencing. The whole RNA sequenced was extracted from tumor, nontumor lung or frozen PBMC. The data originate from a study of spatial heterogeneity in lung cancer. Turning to the study itself: Samples were donated by 72 untreated early-stage non-small cell lung cancer patients. Study-level results: There were more appearances of ubiquitous expanded tumor TCRs in blood at resection than at follow-up.

TCRdb recomputed calls from the 5' RACE reads with MiXCR, one row per CDR3 protein. The top ten clones hold 32% of a sample with over 45,000 distinct CDR3 sequences, 10% to 15% of them seen once. This specimen consisted of PBMCs, obtained at follow-up. The sequence was obtained from a male donor with early-stage non-small cell lung cancer. V is TRBV7-9 and J is TRBJ2-1; 12 positions match TRBD2. The CDR3 nucleotides read TGTGCCAGCAGCCCCTACGGACTAGCGGGATTGAATGAGCAGTTCTTC. Protein product: CASSPYGLAGLNEQFF.